The sequence of this T cell receptor (beta chain) was determined in a study of shared clonotypes between healthy human individuals. Some clones are missing from TCRdb's copy, which holds only in-frame ones; the method was immunoSEQ multiplex PCR. Found here are fewer than 850,000 clones, just over 95% of them singletons; the top ten hold under 0.25%. Study-wide points: A few donors showed sharing of about 4.8% of naive CD4 clonotypes. The rarefaction results pointed to incomplete sorted-subset sequencing despite large depth. Sharing of clonotypes among donors was expected to vary with sequencing depth.

Terminally differentiated effector memory CD45RA+ cells were left out of the naive CD8 fraction, which was CD45RO-negative and positively selected for CCR7. Donors were Caucasian adults residing in Nashville, Tennessee, USA. In regard to this clone: Its matching antigen is unknown.

This CDR3 has 14 residues. Between the trimmed V and J ends, which lost 3 bases and 5 bases, there was a span of 13 bases. CDR1 and CDR2 from the germline V gene are MNHEY and SVGAGI. Specimen: naive CD8+ T cells sorted from blood. This TCR was sampled from a man aged 25 to 40 in good health. The chain links TRBV6-5 to TRBJ1-2; no definite D call. The CDR3 region is CASSYSRTGYGYTF. The CDR3 DNA reads as TGTGCCAGCAGTTATTCTCGGACGGGTTATGGCTACACCTTC.